This TCR beta chain was profiled in a study of blood T cell repertoires in COVID-19. Overall study context: Researchers got acute and convalescent COVID-19 samples from the United States, Italy and Spain.

CDR1 is SGHTA and CDR2 is FQGNSA in the germline V gene. J was trimmed by 6 bases and V by 1 base; bases with no gene match: 7. The CDR3 sequence is 16 residues long. Assay used: immunoSEQ multiplex PCR; TCRdb lists only in-frame clones, some missing. In the table there are around 150,000 clones, about 81% of which are singletons. This clonotype was obtained from a man aged 55 to 70 with active or convalescent COVID-19. The sequencing input was peripheral blood. The chain combines TRBV7-2 with TRBJ2-7; 12 positions agree with TRBD2. CDR3 region: CASSLVGASGRVEQYF. CDR3 DNA: TGTGCCAGCAGCTTAGTGGGGGCTAGCGGGAGGGTCGAGCAGTACTTC.